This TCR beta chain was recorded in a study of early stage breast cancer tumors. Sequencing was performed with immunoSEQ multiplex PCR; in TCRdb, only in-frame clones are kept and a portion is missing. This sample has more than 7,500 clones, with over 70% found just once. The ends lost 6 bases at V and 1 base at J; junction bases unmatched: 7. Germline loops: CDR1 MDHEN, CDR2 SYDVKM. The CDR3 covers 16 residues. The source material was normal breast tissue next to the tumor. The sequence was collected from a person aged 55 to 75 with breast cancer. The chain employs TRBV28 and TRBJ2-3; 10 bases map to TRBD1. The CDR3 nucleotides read TGTGCCAGCAGCCCCCCCGGGACAGGGGGCACAGATACGCAGTATTTT. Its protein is CASSPPGTGGTDTQYF.